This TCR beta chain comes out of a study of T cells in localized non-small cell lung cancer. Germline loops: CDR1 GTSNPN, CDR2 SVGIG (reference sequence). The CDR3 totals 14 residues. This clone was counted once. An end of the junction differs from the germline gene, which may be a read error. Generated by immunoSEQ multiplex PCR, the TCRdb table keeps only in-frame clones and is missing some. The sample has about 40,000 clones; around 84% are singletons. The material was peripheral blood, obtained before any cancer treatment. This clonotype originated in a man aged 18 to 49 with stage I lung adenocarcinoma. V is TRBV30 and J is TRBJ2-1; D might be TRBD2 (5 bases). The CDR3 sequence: CAWSAGSSYNDQFF. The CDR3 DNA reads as TGTGCCTGGAGTGCGGGGAGCTCCTACAATGATCAGTTCTTC.